One T cell receptor (beta chain) is described in this entry. Its cognate antigen is unknown. A read error may produce the germline difference seen at one junction end. TCR beta cDNA was prepared out of roughly 0.5 ug total RNA by means of a constant-region primer. For TCR beta, libraries were produced by three nested multiplex PCR rounds using slightly modified ARM-PCR. TRBV1-TRBV30 forward and Cbeta reverse primers drove the first two approximately 11-cycle rounds. TCRdb fed the multiplex PCR reads into MiXCR, producing one record per CDR3 protein. The sample includes 45,000 to 55,000 distinct CDR3 sequences, 70% to 80% of them seen just once. The data derive from a study of tumor-infiltrating lymphocytes in primary liver carcinoma. The overall study: Tumors, staged T1-T3 N0M0, spanned 4.2 to 10 cm. Findings and caveats of the study: Representation across all five tumor regions was limited to only about 7-25% of top clones. Blood had a significantly lower top-250-clone fraction than tumors did (p = 0.039).

Bulk tissue was left unsorted, and RNA and DNA were co-extracted from roughly 20-30 mg of it. Patients underwent surgical resection for primary liver carcinoma. Germline-derived CDR1 and CDR2 are WNHNN and SYGVQD (reference sequence). The length of the CDR3 is 14 residues. Input material: liver tumor tissue from sampling region 2. The subset denotes: tumor region T2, inferior pole. The chain links TRBV10-1 to TRBJ2-5, with D perhaps TRBD1 (5 bases). The J call may be faulty, since TRBJ2-7 better matches the DNA end. The receptor was derived from a man in his forties with primary liver carcinoma and hepatitis B virus infection. CDR3 region: CVSSGTGASYEQYF. CDR3 coding DNA: TGCGTCAGCAGTGGAACAGGCGCCTCCTACGAGCAGTACTTC.